Presented here are 3 T cell receptor beta chains from one specimen sequenced in a study of tumor-infiltrating lymphocytes in primary liver carcinoma. The investigators made TCR beta cDNA from about 0.45 ug total RNA, using a constant-region primer. Libraries covering TCR beta were generated through three nested multiplex PCR rounds (using a slightly modified ARM-PCR). Researchers ran the first two PCR rounds for roughly 11 cycles each with TRBV1-TRBV30 forward primers and a C-beta reverse primer. TCRdb called the multiplex PCR reads again in MiXCR, with one record for every CDR3 protein. The sample records tens of thousands of distinct CDR3 sequences, roughly two thirds being singletons. Co-extracted RNA and DNA came from about 19-30 mg of unsorted bulk tissue. Sample: liver tumor tissue from sampling region 4. Subset in this sample: tumor region T4, right-lateral pole. These TCRs come from a middle-aged man with primary liver carcinoma and hepatitis B virus infection.

This clonotype has a count of ten or more. The chain uses TRBV11-2 and TRBJ1-2, with D uncertain. The ends were cut back, 5 bases at V and 8 bases at J, with 18 bases in the middle. The CDR3 length is 14 residues. Per the germline V gene, CDR1 is SGHAT and CDR2 is FQNNGV. DNA of the CDR3: TGTGCCAGCAGCACCCTGGGAGGGTTGCGCGGCTACACCTTC. Translated, it gives CASSTLGGLRGYTF.

Details on this clonotype: The missing conserved phenylalanine or tryptophan at the end of this CDR3 makes a read error likely. This rearrangement joins TRBV5-4 to TRBJ2-3, with 8 bases fitting TRBD2. Germline-derived CDR1 and CDR2 are SGHNT and YYREEE (reference sequence). This CDR3 is built from 16 residues. The CDR3 bases are TGTGCCAGCTGCTTGGAAGGTAGCGGGGTCACAGATACGCAGTATTTA. It yields the protein CASCLEGSGVTDTQYL.

The chain joins TRBV3-1 to TRBJ2-2; D is undetermined. Germline V gene sequence: CDR1 LGHDT, CDR2 YNNKEL (reference sequence). Trimming stripped 2 bases from V and 6 bases from J, with 7 bases between. This CDR3 contains 13 residues. The CDR3 reads CASSQSGPGELFF. As DNA, the CDR3 is TGTGCCAGCAGCCAATCGGGTCCCGGGGAGCTGTTTTTT.